These 7 T cell receptor beta chains were all obtained from the same sample, sequenced in a study of blood T cell repertoires in COVID-19. This table comes from immunoSEQ multiplex PCR, and its TCRdb copy is limited to in-frame clones, with some not included. This table has 230,000 or so clones, less than 90% appearing once. Sequenced: peripheral blood. All receptors derive from a man aged 35 to 55 with active or convalescent COVID-19.

J is TRBJ2-7 and V is TRBV4-2, with a possible D match to TRBD2 (5 bases). The CDR3 loop spans 17 amino acids. Germline CDR1 is LGHNA and CDR2 is YNFKEQ. Trimming shortened V by 0 bases and J by 3 bases, and 18 bases separated the two germline ends. The CDR3 reads CASSQDTSPTSFYEQYF. CDR3 DNA sequence: TGTGCCAGCAGCCAAGATACCAGCCCCACTAGTTTCTACGAGCAGTACTTC.

The count of this clone is one. V gene TRBV5-1 combines with J gene TRBJ2-7; D may be TRBD2 (6 bases). The length of the CDR3 is 15 residues. Trimming shortened V by 4 bases and J by 2 bases, and 16 bases separated the two germline ends. The germline gives CDR1 SGHRS, CDR2 YFSETQ. CDR3 residues: CASSTSLASTYEQYF. CDR3 DNA: TGCGCCAGCAGCACCTCACTAGCTTCCACCTACGAGCAGTACTTC.

This chain connects TRBV11-3 to TRBJ2-1; D is possibly TRBD1 (6 bases). V was trimmed by 3 bases and J by 9 bases, leaving 21 bases between them. In germline, CDR1 is SGHNT, CDR2 YENEEA. The length of the CDR3 is 16 residues. The CDR3 DNA sequence: TGTGCCAGCAGCTTCGCCCACAAGCAGGGGCTCGGTGAGCAGTTCTTC. It is translated as CASSFAHKQGLGEQFF.

The chain joins TRBV28 to TRBJ1-1; 12 bases align to TRBD1. The V and J ends lost 6 bases and 1 base, in that order; junction bases with no gene match: 9. The CDR3 has 17 amino acids. In germline, CDR1 is MDHEN, CDR2 SYDVKM. This CDR3 is CASSGSGQGAWNTEAFF. The DNA for the CDR3 is TGTGCCAGCAGCGGATCGGGACAGGGGGCTTGGAACACTGAAGCTTTCTTT.

V is TRBV3-1 (or the pseudogene TRBV3-2) and J is TRBJ1-4, with D possibly being TRBD1 (5 bases). Trimming pared 1 base from V and 5 bases from J, leaving 14 bases between. The CDR3 has 16 amino acids. Germline V CDR1 and CDR2: LGHDT, YNNKEL (reference sequence). The CDR3 nucleotides read TGTGCCAGCAGCCAAGCTATAACAGGAGAGAATGAAAAACTGTTTTTT. It is translated as CASSQAITGENEKLFF.

The rearrangement uses TRBV5-1 and TRBJ1-1; the D gene is possibly TRBD1 (5 bases). CDR3 length equals 16 residues. Trimming took off 4 bases at V and 0 bases at J, with 16 bases between the two ends. Looked up from germline, CDR1 is SGHRS and CDR2 is YFSETQ. The CDR3 sequence is CASSHRQGRVNTEAFF. Here the CDR3 DNA reads TGCGCCAGCAGCCACCGCCAGGGCAGGGTGAACACTGAAGCTTTCTTT.

The V and J genes are TRBV19 and TRBJ1-2; D not resolved. The V end lost 4 bases, the J end lost 5 bases, and 8 bases lay between the germline ends. Germline V lookup: CDR1 LNHDA, CDR2 SQIVND (reference sequence). The CDR3 spans 12 residues. The CDR3 here is CASSNVQYGYTF. The CDR3 DNA reads as TGTGCCAGTAGTAATGTTCAGTATGGCTACACCTTC.